This TCR beta chain came from a study of early T cells in non-severe SARS-CoV-2 infection (dated by TCRdb to about 2021). For the study in its entirety: Because TCR sequencing was done on bulk RNA from unsorted whole blood, the alpha and beta chains could not be paired.

Overall study results and their limits: VDJdb matching was skewed toward anti-spike CD8 responses and likely underestimated virus-specific expansions by missing private and CD4 specificities.

V trim: 0 bases; J trim: 6 bases; unmatched bases: 3. CDR1 MNHEY and CDR2 SMNVEV were looked up in the germline V gene (reference sequence). Measured from the cysteine to the phenylalanine, the CDR3 is 14 residues long. CDR3 DNA is the only sequence kept; it has 42 bases, read in frame from the first base. As regards this clonotype: Its specific antigen is unknown. Per-base qualities were not stored, and no clone one base away is much larger.

Set within a cohort of healthcare workers in London, UK, this nested case-control study involved weekly PCR testing of nasopharyngeal swabs along with blood sampling. Between 23 and 31 March 2020, the week of the UK lockdown, healthcare workers were enrolled and then followed up weekly for as long as 16 weeks. The method was 5' RACE. Reads for this sample came from a NextSeq 500. The TCR library protocol attached unique molecular identifiers to individual cDNA molecules to correct for sequencing error and PCR bias. TCR alpha and beta chains were both sequenced, and the abundances of alpha and beta sequences in each sample were closely correlated with each other. The paper's processing steps were these. Decombinator V4 was used to perform V gene, J gene and CDR3 annotation of TCR sequences. Expanded TCRs were defined as changing significantly between any two time points under a Poisson model with p below 0.0001. TCR abundances were normalised to the total number of TCRs sequenced per sample and were expressed as counts per million. MAIT TCRs were defined by TRAV1-2 paired with TRAJ12, TRAJ20 or TRAJ33, and iNKT TCRs by TRAV10 paired with TRAJ18. VDJdb, accessed 1 November 2021, was searched for CMV, EBV and SARS-CoV-2 annotated TCRs, excluding TCRs annotated for multiple antigens. Starting from the raw public reads, TCRdb applied fastp trimming at Q25, assembled clones with MiXCR and retained in-frame beta chains. Identical CDR3 protein sequences are pooled into one entry, listed with their most common genes and DNA. The V and J calls and clone size are TCRdb's, not the authors'. Counted in this sample were about 50,000 distinct CDR3 sequences; about 13% of them appeared once. 9.5% to 13% of the sample is held by the ten biggest clonotypes.

The chain employs TRBV27 and TRBJ1-2; 8 nucleotides in the junction match TRBD1. This sequence originates from an adult who was a healthcare worker with PCR-confirmed SARS-CoV-2 infection or an uninfected control (not recorded which). The sample consisted of whole blood. In nucleotides, the sequence is TGTGCCAGCAGTTTATCGGGACAGGTCCATGGCTACACCTTC. Protein translation: CASSLSGQVHGYTF.